Detailed here is one T cell receptor beta chain. This specimen comes from a study of T cell responses to AZD1222 COVID-19 vaccine. Clones were read by immunoSEQ multiplex PCR, and TCRdb kept only the in-frame ones, dropping some. The data show about 110,000 clones, 80% to 95% seen once. This CDR3 has 15 residues. The germline V gene has CDR1 MGHRA and CDR2 YSYEKL. The V and J ends lost 0 bases and 8 bases, in that order; junction bases with no gene match: 6. Material: peripheral blood, obtained 28 days after the second AZD1222 dose. This chain links TRBV4-1 with TRBJ1-4; 7 nucleotides line up with TRBD1. This sequence originates from an adult who received the AZD1222 COVID-19 vaccine. The CDR3: CASSQEEGAGEKLFF. The DNA for the CDR3 is TGCGCCAGCAGCCAAGAAGAGGGGGCGGGCGAAAAACTGTTTTTT.